The 13 T cell receptor beta chains below come from one sample, sequenced in a study of Tregs in tolerant kidney transplant recipients. Data came from immunoSEQ multiplex PCR; TCRdb stores just in-frame clones and leaves some out. The sample lists approximately 98,000 clones; roughly 89% were seen once. The sample in question was CD4+ T cells from blood, obtained before the transplant. These receptors were collected from a human donor who received a combined kidney and bone marrow transplant.

The chain carries TRBV6-4 and TRBJ1-2, with a possible D match to TRBD1 (6 bases). Trimming shortened V by 0 bases and J by 3 bases, and 14 bases separated the two germline ends. Germline CDR1 MRHNA, CDR2 SNTAGT. The CDR3 consists of 16 residues. The CDR3 bases are TGTGCCAGCAGTGACTCCGGCACAGGGAGTGACTATGGCTACACCTTC. Protein sequence: CASSDSGTGSDYGYTF.

The V call is TRBV11-2, the J call TRBJ2-2, with D possibly being TRBD1 (5 bases). This CDR3 contains 16 residues. Trimming removed 5 bases at V and 4 bases at J, with 17 bases between. Germline-derived CDR1 and CDR2 are SGHAT and FQNNGV. CDR3 residues: CASSPSRQGSTGELFF. DNA of the CDR3: TGTGCCAGCAGCCCTAGTCGGCAGGGCAGCACCGGGGAGCTGTTTTTT.

The chain recombines TRBV5-4 with TRBJ1-1; D is ambiguous. V was trimmed by 1 base and J by 1 base, leaving 11 bases between them. The CDR3 consists of 15 residues. Germline V gene data show CDR1 as SGHNT and CDR2 as YYREEE (reference sequence). The CDR3 loop is CASSLPLTGNTEAFF. DNA of the CDR3: TGTGCCAGCAGCTTGCCCCTGACTGGGAACACTGAAGCTTTCTTT.

The rearrangement uses TRBV18 and TRBJ2-7; 10 nucleotides agree with TRBD1. V gave up 6 bases and J gave up 3 bases; unmatched junction bases: 14. The CDR3 covers 17 residues. Germline V gene data show CDR1 as KGHSH and CDR2 as LQKENI. This CDR3 is CASSPGRGQGIFYEQYF. The DNA for the CDR3 is TGTGCCAGCTCCCCAGGTCGGGGACAGGGGATCTTCTACGAGCAGTACTTC.

Regarding this clone: It may be a read error: a sequence one base away is much more abundant. The chain employs TRBV7-2 and TRBJ2-7; TRBD1 agrees at 9 bases. The CDR3 is made up of 13 amino acids. The J segment lost 6 bases and the V segment lost 3 bases, leaving 3 bases of the junction unmatched. Germline V gene sequence: CDR1 SGHTA, CDR2 FQGNSA. The CDR3 region is CASSLGQGGEQYF. The CDR3 DNA follows: TGTGCCAGCAGCTTGGGACAGGGAGGCGAGCAGTACTTC.

This clone showed up just once. The chain recombines TRBV5-1 with TRBJ2-7; 9 bases are a match to TRBD1. Germline assignment: CDR1 SGHRS and CDR2 YFSETQ. This CDR3 is built from 16 residues. Losses at the gene ends were 4 bases for V and 4 bases for J; bases not matched to a gene: 12. The CDR3 spells CASSVTGGAQRYEQYF. The CDR3 nucleotides read TGCGCCAGCAGCGTTACAGGGGGCGCCCAAAGATACGAGCAGTACTTC.

V usage is TRBV12-5 and J usage is TRBJ1-2; no firm D call. Trimming removed 7 bases from V and 5 bases from J, with 20 bases in between. Germline V lookup: CDR1 LGHNT, CDR2 FRNRAP. The CDR3 has 15 amino acids. The CDR3: CASALTPGTLYGYTF. The CDR3 nucleotides are TGTGCTAGTGCCCTAACGCCAGGCACGTTATATGGCTACACCTTC. Complete variable domain (other parts from reference TRBV12-5 and TRBJ1-2): DARVTQTPRHKVTEMGQEVTMRCQPILGHNTVFWYRQTMMQGLELLAYFRNRAPLDDSGMPKDRFSAEMPDATLATLKIQPSEPRDSAVYFCASALTPGTLYGYTFGSGTRLTVV.

The chain employs TRBV6-1 and TRBJ1-5; TRBD1 matches at 7 bases. Germline lookup yields CDR1 MNHNS and CDR2 SASEGT. The CDR3 runs 13 residues. With V trimmed by 8 bases and J by 3 bases, 4 bases remained unmatched. The DNA of the CDR3 is TGTGCCAGCGCGGGACAGAACAATCAGCCCCAGCATTTT. It specifies CASAGQNNQPQHF.

This chain uses TRBV5-6 with TRBJ1-2; D uncertain. The ends were cut back, 5 bases at V and 1 base at J, with 12 bases in the middle. The CDR3 totals 14 residues. Per germline, CDR1 SGHDT and CDR2 YYEEEE. The DNA for the CDR3 is TGTGCCAGCAGGGAGAATCATTTTAACTATGGCTACACCTTC. Translated: CASRENHFNYGYTF.

This sequence joins TRBV7-2 and TRBJ1-5; 8 bases match TRBD1. J lost 7 bases, V lost 5 bases, and 4 bases had no gene match. CDR3 size: 13 residues. Germline V gives CDR1 SGHTA, CDR2 FQGNSA. The CDR3 spells CASSLTGAQPQHF. The CDR3 DNA sequence: TGTGCCAGCAGCCTGACAGGGGCCCAGCCCCAGCATTTT.

J is TRBJ1-1 and V is TRBV2; possible D gene TRBD1, 5 bases. Germline CDR1 is SNHLY and CDR2 is FYNNEI. The CDR3 contains 14 residues. With 2 bases removed from V and 4 bases from J, the gap between germline ends came to 11 bases. CDR3 DNA sequence: TGTGCCAGCAGTGAAAGGGGCGCGGTCACTGAAGCTTTCTTT. It codes for CASSERGAVTEAFF.

The V gene is TRBV19, the J gene TRBJ1-2, with TRBD1 matching 7 bases. The V gene's germline CDR1 is LNHDA and CDR2 SQIVND (reference sequence). The CDR3 sequence is 16 residues long. The V segment lost 5 bases and the J segment 1 base; nucleotides outside the gene matches: 10. In nucleotides, the CDR3 is TGTGCCAGTAGTCTCCAGGGGGTTCTCCGTAACTATGGCTACACCTTC. Amino acid sequence: CASSLQGVLRNYGYTF.

In its sample, this clone was seen a few times. This CDR3 is also generated by other DNA sequences in the sample. This chain joins TRBV4-1 and TRBJ2-7, with 7 bases lining up with TRBD1. Germline V CDR1 and CDR2: MGHRA, YSYEKL. This CDR3 spans 13 amino acids. The V segment lost 4 bases and the J segment 2 bases; nucleotides outside the gene matches: 2. CDR3 bases: TGCGCCAGCAGCCGGGACAGAGCCTACGAGCAGTACTTC. Translation: CASSRDRAYEQYF.